Below are 24 T cell receptor beta chains sequenced from a single sample in a study of long-term antiretroviral therapy in people with HIV (dated by TCRdb to the early 2020s). The immunoSEQ hsTCRB v3.0 assay was used at survey level resolution to sequence the TRB variable region. TCRdb provides this immuneACCESS table in a form limited to in-frame rearrangements. Some clones are lacking; in checked studies, under half of them reflect an unresolved V gene, and why the rest are absent is not known. The sample table records some 28,000 clones; around four fifths of these occur just once. The top ten clonotypes cover over 9% of the sample. The source was unsorted PBMCs, collected around 2.8 years after starting antiretroviral therapy. The origin of the receptors is a man aged 30 to 39 with HIV.

The CDR3 bases are TGTGCCTGGAGTAACAGGGTCATCACTGAAGCTTTCTTT. Translated, it gives CAWSNRVITEAFF. The chain employs TRBV30 and TRBJ1-1, with TRBD1 as a possible D gene (6 bases). Trimming removed 2 bases from V and 4 bases from J, with 11 bases in between. The CDR3 contains 13 residues. Germline CDR1 GTSNPN, CDR2 SVGIG (reference sequence).

V gene TRBV6-5 combines with J gene TRBJ2-7; a weak D match, TRBD1 (6 bases). Between the trimmed V and J ends, which lost 4 bases and 1 base, there was a span of 17 bases. Per the germline V gene, CDR1 is MNHEY and CDR2 is SVGAGI. The length of the CDR3 is 16 residues. CDR3 in DNA: TGTGCCAGCAGTTTTGACAGGCTCTTAGCGTCCTACGAGCAGTACTTC. Its protein product is CASSFDRLLASYEQYF.

This sequence joins TRBV19 and TRBJ1-2; 8 bases fit TRBD1. V trimming: 7 bases; J trimming: 4 bases; junction bases outside the gene matches: 5. This CDR3 has 13 amino acids. Per germline, CDR1 LNHDA and CDR2 SQIVND (reference sequence). CDR3 sequence reads: CASIGQGGYGYTF. The CDR3 nucleotides read TGTGCCAGTATCGGACAGGGAGGCTATGGCTACACCTTC.

In its sample, this clone was seen once. The J gene is TRBJ2-7, the V gene TRBV5-6; D possibly corresponds to TRBD2 (6 bases). In germline, CDR1 is SGHDT, CDR2 YYEEEE. The CDR3 spans 13 residues. V was shortened by 5 bases and J by 5 bases, with 14 bases between the two germline ends. In DNA form, the CDR3 reads TGTGCCAGCAGTATGCGGGGTCGGAACGAGCAGTACTTC. It codes for CASSMRGRNEQYF.

This clone was seen once. The rearrangement links TRBV5-4 to TRBJ2-2; no clear D. The CDR3 spans 16 residues. The germline V gene encodes CDR1 SGHNT and CDR2 YYREEE (reference sequence). V gave up 4 bases and J gave up 4 bases, with 17 bases separating them. The CDR3: CASSEAAAVGTGELFF. The CDR3 region has the DNA TGTGCCAGCAGCGAGGCTGCGGCGGTGGGCACCGGGGAGCTGTTTTTT.

This clone appeared a few times. This chain links TRBV2 with TRBJ1-6; TRBD1 aligns across 10 bases. The germline V gene encodes CDR1 SNHLY and CDR2 FYNNEI. Trimming cost V 6 bases and J 8 bases; bases outside gene matches: 4. CDR3 length: 14 amino acids. DNA for the CDR3: TGTGCCAGCAGCCGGGACAGGGGTTATTCACCCCTCCACTTT. Translated: CASSRDRGYSPLHF.

The chain has TRBV2 and TRBJ1-2; weak D call: TRBD1 (5 bases). The V end was cut by 9 bases, the J end by 1 base, with 15 bases between. This CDR3 is built from 14 residues. From germline, CDR1 is SNHLY and CDR2 FYNNEI. The CDR3: CASRRDELNYGYTF. The CDR3 DNA reads TGTGCCAGTCGACGGGACGAACTTAACTATGGCTACACCTTC.

The CDR3 protein is CASSATTGIGSDEQFF. CDR3 in DNA: TGTGCCAGCAGCGCGACGACAGGGATCGGATCGGATGAGCAGTTCTTC. The chain combines TRBV7-9 with TRBJ2-1; 7 bases are a match to TRBD1. The germline V gene encodes CDR1 SEHNR and CDR2 FQNEAQ (reference sequence). This CDR3 spans 16 amino acids. V was pared by 5 bases and J by 8 bases, with 15 bases of the junction left unmatched. The full variable domain, in which reference TRBV7-9 and TRBJ2-1 provide the parts outside the CDR3, is DTGVSQNPRHKITKRGQNVTFRCDPISEHNRLYWYRQTLGQGPEFLTYFQNEAQLEKSRLLSDRFSAERPKGSFSTLEIQRTEQGDSAMYLCASSATTGIGSDEQFFGPGTRLTVL.

The CDR3 DNA reads as TGTGCCAGTAGTATACTCACTGAAGCTTTCTTT. Translating it yields CASSILTEAFF. The V and J genes are TRBV19 and TRBJ1-1; the D is unclear. The CDR3 runs to 11 residues. V lost 2 bases and J lost 4, with 2 bases in between. Germline CDR1 reads LNHDA; CDR2 reads SQIVND (reference sequence).

The chain uses TRBV28 and TRBJ1-1; 9 nucleotides match TRBD1. Per the germline V gene, CDR1 is MDHEN and CDR2 is SYDVKM. CDR3 length equals 14 residues. V dropped 6 bases and J dropped 8; count of bases not matched to a gene: 10. In DNA form, the CDR3 reads TGTGCCAGCAGAAAGCGTCGGACAGGGGACGAAGCTTTCTTT. Protein product: CASRKRRTGDEAFF.

The V call is TRBV19, the J call TRBJ2-5; D possibly uses TRBD1 or TRBD2 (5 bases each). V was pared by 3 bases and J by 3 bases, with 20 bases between. This CDR3 region has 17 residues. The V gene's germline CDR1 is LNHDA and CDR2 SQIVND (reference sequence). The CDR3 DNA sequence: TGTGCCAGTAGTATGGGAACAGGACGGGGATCCGAAGAGACCCAGTACTTC. Its protein is CASSMGTGRGSEETQYF.

The rearrangement links TRBV5-6 to TRBJ2-7, with TRBD1 as a possible D gene (5 bases). Trimming took off 0 bases at V and 6 bases at J, with 10 bases between the two ends. CDR1 is SGHDT, CDR2 YYEEEE, per germline. The CDR3 runs to 13 residues. The CDR3 spells CASSLGRVGEQYF. In DNA, the CDR3 is TGTGCCAGCAGCTTGGGCAGGGTGGGCGAGCAGTACTTC.

Regarding this clone: A read error may produce the germline difference seen at one junction end. The chain uses TRBV5-8 and TRBJ1-2, with no clear D. Germline values: CDR1 SGHTS, CDR2 YDEGEE. CDR3 size: 9 residues. This CDR3 reads CASTSSRAF. The DNA for the CDR3 is TGTGCCAGCACGTCCAGTAGGGCCTTC.

The chain has TRBV5-5 and TRBJ1-3; D ambiguous. This CDR3 has 16 amino acids. V lost 0 bases, J lost 0 bases, and 10 bases lay in between. Germline V CDR1 and CDR2: SGHKS, YYEKEE (reference sequence). The CDR3 loop reads CASSLAGVNSGNTIYF. DNA for the CDR3: TGTGCCAGCAGCTTGGCCGGGGTCAACTCTGGAAACACCATATATTTT.

J is TRBJ2-7 and V is TRBV27; 7 bases are shared with TRBD1. Losses at the gene ends were 0 bases for V and 0 bases for J; bases not matched to a gene: 2. The germline gives CDR1 MNHEY, CDR2 SMNVEV (reference sequence). CDR3 size: 15 residues. CDR3 sequence reads: CASSLSRGLSYEQYF. The CDR3 DNA reads as TGTGCCAGCAGTTTATCAAGGGGGCTCTCCTACGAGCAGTACTTC.

Concerning this clone itself: The same CDR3 also results from other DNA sequences found in this sample. The V gene is TRBV30, the J gene TRBJ2-1, with no clear D. This CDR3 has 12 amino acids. CDR1 and CDR2 (germline): GTSNPN, SVGIG (reference sequence). V lost 0 bases to trimming and J lost 9 bases, with 9 bases between them. The CDR3 here is CAWSVTSPEQFF. CDR3 nucleotide sequence: TGTGCCTGGAGTGTAACTTCACCTGAGCAGTTCTTC.

V gene TRBV6-5 combines with J gene TRBJ2-2, with D unclear. V shed 6 bases and J shed 2 bases, with 10 bases lying between them. This CDR3 comprises 14 residues. The germline V gene has CDR1 MNHEY and CDR2 SVGAGI. The CDR3 sequence: CASSDGPNTGELFF. In nucleotides, the CDR3 is TGTGCCAGCAGCGATGGACCAAACACCGGGGAGCTGTTTTTT.

In its sample, this clone was seen a few times. In nucleotides, the CDR3 is TGTGCCAGCAGTGCCACGGGACAGGGGAATTCACCCCTCCACTTT. Translated: CASSATGQGNSPLHF. V usage is TRBV2 and J usage is TRBJ1-6; 10 positions agree with TRBD1. The germline gives CDR1 SNHLY, CDR2 FYNNEI. This CDR3 region has 15 residues. J was trimmed by 7 bases and V by 4 bases; bases with no gene match: 4.

The chain recombines TRBV5-1 with TRBJ1-3; a weak D match, TRBD1 (6 bases). CDR3 size: 15 residues. Trimming shortened V by 4 bases and J by 2 bases, and 13 bases separated the two germline ends. The germline V gene encodes CDR1 SGHRS and CDR2 YFSETQ. This CDR3 reads CASSQTGSPGNTIYF. CDR3 DNA: TGCGCCAGCAGCCAGACAGGCTCCCCTGGAAACACCATATATTTT. Variable domain in full (rest from reference TRBV5-1 and TRBJ1-3): KAGVTQTPRYLIKTRGQQVTLSCSPISGHRSVSWYQQTPGQGLQFLFEYFSETQRNKGNFPGRFSGRQFSNSRSEMNVSTLELGDSALYLCASSQTGSPGNTIYFGEGSWLTVV.

The chain uses TRBV30 and TRBJ1-2; D call uncertain. This CDR3 comprises 13 residues. Per germline, CDR1 GTSNPN and CDR2 SVGIG (reference sequence). Trimming shortened V by 0 bases and J by 4 bases, and 9 bases separated the two germline ends. CDR3 residues: CAWSVDGVYGYTF. CDR3 bases: TGTGCCTGGAGTGTAGATGGGGTCTATGGCTACACCTTC.

This clone has only a few counts. V and J are TRBV6-1 and TRBJ1-5; no definite D call. CDR3 length equals 15 residues. V was trimmed by 0 bases and J by 7 bases, leaving 13 bases between them. Germline CDR1 MNHNS, CDR2 SASEGT. The CDR3 loop is CASSEAKTPRQPQHF. The CDR3 DNA is TGTGCCAGCAGTGAAGCCAAGACTCCACGGCAGCCCCAGCATTTT.

This clone appeared a few times. This rearrangement joins TRBV28 to TRBJ1-5; 7 bases are shared with TRBD1. V was pared by 3 bases and J by 3 bases, with 5 bases of the junction left unmatched. This CDR3 comprises 15 residues. Germline V gene data show CDR1 as MDHEN and CDR2 as SYDVKM. The CDR3 protein is CASSFPQGHNQPQHF. The CDR3 region has the DNA TGTGCCAGCAGTTTTCCACAGGGGCACAATCAGCCCCAGCATTTT.

This clone has more than one count but fewer than ten. The chain has TRBV2 and TRBJ1-1; D uncertain. Germline CDR1 SNHLY, CDR2 FYNNEI. V was trimmed by 2 bases and J by 7 bases, leaving 8 bases between them. This CDR3 comprises 12 residues. The CDR3 reads CASSELQNEAFF. CDR3 nucleotide sequence: TGTGCCAGCAGTGAACTTCAGAATGAAGCTTTCTTT. Drawing the rest from reference TRBV2 and TRBJ1-1, the complete variable domain is EPEVTQTPSHQVTQMGQEVILRCVPISNHLYFYWYRQILGQKVEFLVSFYNNEISEKSEIFDDQFSVERPDGSNFTLKIRSTKLEDSAMYFCASSELQNEAFFGQGTRLTVV.

A single count supports this clone. This chain links TRBV6-5 with TRBJ2-1; 12 positions agree with TRBD2. Germline trimming cut 6 bases from V and 3 bases from J; bases unmatched to any gene: 3. The CDR3 runs 15 residues. Germline CDR1 reads MNHEY; CDR2 reads SVGAGI. The chain's CDR3 is CASSPTSGGYNEQFF. CDR3 sequence (DNA): TGTGCCAGCAGCCCGACTAGCGGGGGCTACAATGAGCAGTTCTTC.